This is a list of T cell receptor beta chains from one sample in a study of T cell changes during pregnancy in multiple sclerosis. Assay used: immunoSEQ multiplex PCR; TCRdb lists only in-frame clones, some missing. The sample carries almost 55,000 clones, over 85% recorded once. Sequencing used CD8+ T cells from peripheral blood mononuclear cells, obtained before pregnancy. These receptors all stem from a female donor with multiple sclerosis, enrolled in a pregnancy study. CDR3s include the opening cysteine and the closing phenylalanine or tryptophan. A D gene is named only where the DNA matches it firmly. Clone size is stated in some rows and not others, as once, few, many or a class when expanded.

CDR3 protein	CDR3 DNA	clone size	D gene	V gene	J gene
CASSMGDRGREKLFF	TGTGCCAGTAGTATGGGAGACAGGGGGCGTGAAAAACTGTTTTTT	.	TRBD1	TRBV19	TRBJ1-4
CAIESQGVEQFF	TGTGCCATTGAATCGCAGGGGGTCGAGCAGTTCTTC	.	TRBD1	TRBV7-9	TRBJ2-1
CASSGTGGVFTNYGYTF	TGTGCCAGCAGCGGCACAGGGGGCGTTTTTACTAACTATGGCTACACCTTC	.	TRBD1	TRBV5-6	TRBJ1-2
CASSVGGVGGELFF	TGTGCCAGCAGCGTAGGGGGGGTAGGCGGGGAGCTGTTTTTT	.	.	TRBV9	TRBJ2-2
CASSGPKKGGHGYTF	TGTGCCAGCAGCGGACCAAAGAAGGGAGGGCATGGCTACACCTTC	.	.	TRBV9	TRBJ1-2
CASTLAGNYNEQFF	TGTGCCAGCACCCTAGCGGGGAATTACAATGAGCAGTTCTTC	.	TRBD2	TRBV6-5	TRBJ2-1
CASGTDPYNEQFF	TGTGCCAGCGGGACAGACCCCTACAATGAGCAGTTCTTC	.	TRBD1	TRBV27	TRBJ2-1
CASSPPDRGIQYF	TGTGCCAGCAGCCCCCCGGACAGGGGCATTCAGTACTTC	.	TRBD1	TRBV9	TRBJ2-4
CARGEGSNTEAFF	TGTGCCCGCGGGGAGGGTTCGAACACTGAAGCTTTCTTT	.	.	TRBV30	TRBJ1-1
CASSYLAGEKLFF	TGTGCCAGCAGCTACTTGGCGGGGGAAAAACTGTTTTTT	few	.	TRBV11-2	TRBJ1-4
CASIPGGRSVTNQPQHF	TGTGCCAGTATCCCGGGGGGCAGAAGTGTTACCAATCAGCCCCAGCATTTT	few	.	TRBV19	TRBJ1-5
CASSFGDRAYNEQFF	TGTGCCAGCAGCTTCGGGGACAGGGCCTACAATGAGCAGTTCTTC	few	TRBD1	TRBV5-4	TRBJ2-1
CASSAIGTSGERVGSEQFF	TGTGCCAGCAGCGCCATAGGGACTAGCGGGGAGAGGGTTGGGAGTGAGCAGTTCTTC	.	TRBD2	TRBV9	TRBJ2-1
CASSPGQGHYNEQFF	TGTGCCAGCAGCCCCGGACAGGGCCACTACAATGAGCAGTTCTTC	.	TRBD1	TRBV7-6	TRBJ2-1
CASSLMADSNTEAFF	TGTGCCAGCAGCTTAATGGCGGACAGTAACACTGAAGCTTTCTTT	.	.	TRBV7-6	TRBJ1-1